The entry below gives a single T cell receptor (beta chain) sequence along with its context. The data were obtained in a study of Ad26.COV2.S vaccination and SARS-CoV-2 variants. The CDR3 extends over 15 amino acids. The ends were cut back, 0 bases at V and 7 bases at J, with 16 bases in the middle. Germline CDR1 reads MNHEY; CDR2 reads SVGEGT. Libraries were prepared by immunoSEQ multiplex PCR; TCRdb keeps only in-frame clonotypes and omits some of them. The sample includes a few hundred thousand clones, 83% of them seen just once. The treatment was: roughly 18 received Ad26.COV2.S at low or high dose, single or two shots; several received placebo; per-sample allocation not given. The study sampled participants on day 63 after the first vaccine or placebo injection. Aged 18-55 years, donor was enrolled in Boston in about 2020.

The chain has TRBV6-2 or TRBV6-3 and TRBJ2-7, with D unclear. The sample here was peripheral blood, taken in a trial of Ad26.COV2.S vaccine versus placebo. The sequence came from a person aged 18-60 years who received the Ad26.COV2.S COVID-19 vaccine or a placebo. The CDR3 region has the DNA TGTGCCAGCAGTTACTCTCGGAAGGGTCTGGGAGAGCAGTACTTC. This translates into CASSYSRKGLGEQYF.